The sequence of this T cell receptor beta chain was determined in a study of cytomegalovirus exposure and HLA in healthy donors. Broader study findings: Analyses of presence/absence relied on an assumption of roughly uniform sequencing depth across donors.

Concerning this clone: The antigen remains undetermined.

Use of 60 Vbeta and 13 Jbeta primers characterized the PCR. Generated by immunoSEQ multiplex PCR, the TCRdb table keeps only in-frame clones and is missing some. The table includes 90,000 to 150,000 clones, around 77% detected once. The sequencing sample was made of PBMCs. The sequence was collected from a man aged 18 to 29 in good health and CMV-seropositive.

The CDR3 reads CASSLAIGQGITNEKLFF. In DNA, the CDR3 is TGTGCCAGCAGCTTGGCCATCGGACAGGGGATCACGAATGAAAAACTGTTTTTT. The genes are TRBV5-4 and TRBJ1-4; 9 bases agree with TRBD1. V lost 0 bases and J lost 5; bases outside the gene matches: 11. CDR3 length: 18 residues. Germline lookup yields CDR1 SGHNT and CDR2 YYREEE (reference sequence).